The rows below give T cell receptor beta chains drawn from one sample of a study of blood T cells in healthy people across ages. TCRdb called the 5' RACE reads again in MiXCR, with one record for every CDR3 protein. This table has roughly 1,500,000 distinct CDR3 sequences, roughly 40% appearing once. The sample taken for sequencing was blood. Source of these receptors: a woman under 30 in good health. The CDR3 runs from the conserved cysteine through the conserved F or W. A D gene is named only where the DNA matches it firmly. Only part of the rows carry a size: once, few, many, or a class if the clone is expanded.

len	v_gene	abundance	j_gene	d_gene	CDR3aa	CDR3nt
17	TRBV11-2	NA	TRBJ2-5	TRBD2	CASSLDLRLAGEEAQYF	TGTGCCAGCAGCTTAGATCTGCGACTAGCGGGAGAAGAGGCCCAGTACTTC
15	TRBV27	many	TRBJ2-2	NA	CASRGGGSDTGELFF	TGTGCCAGCAGAGGGGGAGGTAGTGACACCGGGGAGCTGTTTTTT
15	TRBV20-1	few	TRBJ2-5	NA	CSAFATGGNYNEQYF	TGCAGTGCATTTGCCACTGGGGGGAACTACAATGAGCAGTACTTC
18	TRBV21-1	NA	TRBJ2-6	NA	CASSKGDSGEGGANVLTF	TGTGCCAGCAGCAAAGGGGACTCTGGGGAAGGTGGGGCCAACGTCCTGACTTTC
16	TRBV7-2	NA	TRBJ2-2	NA	CASSLQVRDTGGELFF	TGTGCCAGCAGCTTACAGGTCCGAGACACTGGCGGGGAGCTGTTTTTT
14	TRBV12-3/TRBV12-4	NA	TRBJ2-1	NA	CASSAGTANNEQFF	TGTGCCAGCAGTGCCGGGACGGCCAACAATGAGCAGTTCTTC
18	TRBV20-1	NA	TRBJ2-3	NA	CSARASEPLIPSTDTQYF	TGCAGTGCTAGAGCCAGCGAGCCCCTTATTCCTAGCACAGATACGCAGTATTTT
15	TRBV5-1	once	TRBJ2-2	TRBD2	CASSTLRGGTGELFF	TGCGCCAGCAGCACCCTACGGGGGGGCACCGGGGAGCTGTTTTTT
15	TRBV6-1	NA	TRBJ2-7	NA	CASSQLLAGLNEQYF	TGTGCCAGCAGTCAGTTACTAGCCGGCCTCAATGAGCAGTACTTC
17	TRBV12-3/TRBV12-4	NA	TRBJ2-3	TRBD2	CASSQRSRGGPADTQYF	TGTGCCAGCAGTCAGAGATCCCGGGGGGGCCCCGCAGATACGCAGTATTTT
15	TRBV6-5	NA	TRBJ2-1	TRBD2	CASSLTSGGWDEQFF	TGTGCCAGCAGCCTTACTAGCGGGGGGTGGGATGAGCAGTTCTTC
17	TRBV5-1	NA	TRBJ2-1	NA	CASSLKKASLSYNEQFF	TGCGCCAGCAGCTTGAAGAAAGCTAGCCTCTCCTACAATGAGCAGTTCTTC
13	TRBV20-1	NA	TRBJ1-2	NA	CSAPAGEDYGYTF	TGCAGTGCCCCGGCAGGGGAGGATTATGGCTACACCTTC
16	TRBV9	NA	TRBJ2-1	NA	CASSEKDSRLYNEQFF	TGTGCCAGCAGCGAGAAGGACTCCCGACTTTACAATGAGCAGTTCTTC
18	TRBV4-1	few	TRBJ2-1	TRBD2	CASGSLAGPPHLYNEQFF	TGCGCCAGCGGGTCTCTAGCGGGTCCCCCTCACCTCTACAATGAGCAGTTCTTC
15	TRBV25-1	few	TRBJ2-1	NA	CATRGSGQSYNEQFF	TGTGCCACCCGAGGAAGCGGTCAATCCTACAATGAGCAGTTCTTC
14	TRBV29-1	NA	TRBJ2-7	NA	CSVVGGPSKNEQYF	TGCAGCGTTGTAGGGGGGCCCAGTAAGAACGAGCAGTACTTC
15	TRBV6-1	NA	TRBJ2-5	TRBD2	CASSVSAGVQETQYF	TGTGCCAGCAGTGTCTCAGCGGGAGTACAAGAGACCCAGTACTTC
17	TRBV20-1	few	TRBJ2-6	TRBD2	CSALPRAGYSGANVLTF	TGCAGTGCTCTCCCCCGAGCGGGATACTCTGGGGCCAACGTCCTGACTTTC
15	TRBV13	NA	TRBJ2-1	NA	CASSRLGGPSNEQFF	TGTGCCAGCAGCCGCCTTGGCGGGCCCTCAAATGAGCAGTTCTTC
13	TRBV5-1	few	TRBJ2-2	NA	CASRSASAGELFF	TGCGCCAGCAGATCTGCTTCGGCCGGGGAGCTGTTTTTT
17	TRBV14	NA	TRBJ2-7	TRBD1	CASSHDIPGQGFYEQYF	TGTGCCAGCAGCCACGATATACCGGGACAGGGCTTCTACGAGCAGTACTTC
18	TRBV4-1	NA	TRBJ2-3	NA	CASSPLGGGRLSAETQYF	TGCGCCAGCAGCCCACTGGGGGGCGGGAGACTCTCAGCAGAGACGCAGTATTTT
16	TRBV3-1	NA	TRBJ2-4	NA	CASSQRGSGSYNEQYF	TGTGCCAGCAGCCAAAGAGGGAGCGGCTCCTACAATGAGCAGTACTTC
13	TRBV6-1	few	TRBJ1-2	NA	CASSAPGLYGYTF	TGTGCCAGCAGTGCCCCGGGTCTTTATGGCTACACCTTC
14	TRBV11-2	many	TRBJ2-1	NA	CASSLAGRYNEQFF	TGTGCCAGCAGCTTAGCCGGGCGCTACAATGAGCAGTTCTTC
15	TRBV20-1	NA	TRBJ2-2	TRBD2	CSAIATSGGRVELFF	TGCAGTGCTATCGCAACGAGCGGGGGGCGGGTGGAGCTGTTTTTT
15	TRBV4-1	NA	TRBJ1-1	NA	CASSQDRLRAAEAFF	TGCGCCAGCAGCCAAGATCGTCTCCGGGCAGCAGAAGCTTTCTTT
12	TRBV5-1	few	TRBJ2-1	NA	CASSLAGPEVFF	TGCGCCAGCAGCTTGGCCGGCCCAGAAGTGTTCTTC
14	TRBV20-1	few	TRBJ2-7	TRBD2	CSARGSGRISEQYF	TGCAGTGCTAGGGGTAGCGGGAGGATCTCCGAGCAGTACTTC
14	TRBV12-3/TRBV12-4	NA	TRBJ1-4	TRBD1	CASRRDRGNEKLFF	TGTGCCAGCAGACGGGACAGGGGCAATGAAAAACTGTTTTTT
14	TRBV5-1	few	TRBJ2-1	TRBD2	CASRLGLVDNEQFF	TGCGCCAGCAGGCTGGGACTAGTTGACAATGAGCAGTTCTTC
16	TRBV11-2	NA	TRBJ2-7	NA	CASSLVGASSSYEQYF	TGTGCCAGCAGCTTAGTAGGCGCCTCGAGCTCCTACGAGCAGTACTTC
14	TRBV11-2	NA	TRBJ1-4	NA	CASSFGRPNEKLFF	TGTGCCAGCAGCTTCGGCAGACCTAATGAAAAACTGTTTTTT
17	TRBV7-2	few	TRBJ1-4	TRBD1	CASSLALWDRGVEKLFF	TGTGCCAGCAGCTTAGCGCTTTGGGACAGGGGAGTTGAAAAACTGTTTTTT
14	TRBV4-1	NA	TRBJ1-6	TRBD1	CASSQGDRNSPLHF	TGCGCCAGCAGCCAAGGGGACAGGAATTCACCCCTCCACTTT
12	TRBV20-1	few	TRBJ2-4	TRBD1	CSAGDRGNIQYF	TGCAGTGCGGGGGACAGGGGAAACATTCAGTACTTC
14	TRBV3-1	NA	TRBJ1-1	NA	CASSQGAVNTEAFF	TGTGCCAGCAGCCAAGGTGCGGTGAACACTGAAGCTTTCTTT
13	TRBV3-1	once	TRBJ1-2	NA	CASRQGGAGGYTF	TGTGCCAGCAGACAAGGGGGGGCCGGGGGCTACACCTTC
16	TRBV4-2	NA	TRBJ1-4	NA	CASSQDPGGLGEKLFF	TGTGCCAGCAGCCAAGATCCCGGGGGCTTGGGTGAAAAACTGTTTTTT
16	TRBV7-9	once	TRBJ1-2	NA	CASSFLPVRDGYGYTF	TGTGCCAGCAGCTTCTTACCTGTCCGCGACGGTTATGGCTACACCTTC
14	TRBV20-1	few	TRBJ1-1	TRBD1	CSAPYRGQDTEAFF	TGCAGTGCTCCTTACAGGGGGCAGGACACTGAAGCTTTCTTT
15	TRBV7-2	few	TRBJ1-1	TRBD1	CASSLQLPGGTEAFF	TGTGCCAGCAGCTTGCAGCTCCCAGGGGGCACTGAAGCTTTCTTT
15	TRBV2	NA	TRBJ2-3	TRBD1	CASRAGTAITDTQYF	TGTGCCAGCCGCGCCGGGACAGCGATCACAGATACGCAGTATTTT